The clone carrying this TCR beta chain was observed a handful of times. Its target is unknown. The PCR ran on 60 Vbeta and 13 Jbeta primers. Under the authors' procedure: A later analysis tallied 87 million or so unique TCR beta chains, around 9.9 million of them shared. The assay was immunoSEQ multiplex PCR, and TCRdb's table has in-frame clones only and misses some. The D gene and trimming were derived from the DNA, and the V and J assignments and clone size from that table. The data hold about 200,000 clones, with approximately 79% observed a single time. The record originates from a study of cytomegalovirus exposure and HLA in healthy donors. Study-level findings and limits: The authors judged a highly shared variant cluster likely a sequencing artifact. Within a later analysis, the majority of CMV-associated TCR beta chains appeared HLA-restricted. A missense DCLRE1C variant was associated with V- and J-gene trimming of TCR beta chains in a later analysis, and an independent cohort replicated the association.

This TCR derives from a man aged 45-65 years in good health and CMV-seronegative. The sample comprised PBMCs.

The CDR3 reads CASRGMGLEQYF. CDR3 nucleotide sequence: TGTGCCAGCAGAGGCATGGGGCTGGAGCAGTACTTC. V and J are TRBV6-1 and TRBJ2-7, with D tentatively TRBD1 (5 bases). The V gene's germline CDR1 is MNHNS and CDR2 SASEGT. V was clipped by 6 bases and J by 7 bases, with 13 bases between them. CDR3 length: 12 residues.